This T cell receptor beta chain originates from a study of T cells expressing NK-cell markers. Study-wide context: Sequencing of TCR beta repertoires drew on sorted CD3+CD56+NKG2C+, CD3+CD56+NKG2C- and CD3+CD56-NKG2C+ T cells.

The CDR3 loop spans 13 amino acids. Germline V lookup: CDR1 MNHNY, CDR2 SVGAGI (reference sequence). TCR beta cDNA was generated via 5'RACE template switching incorporating UMIs. TCRdb re-called the 5' RACE reads; one entry per CDR3 protein, DNA not given. This sample's table has about 380,000 distinct CDR3 sequences. The material sequenced was blood T cells: a sorted CD56 or NKG2C T cell subset, CD4+ or CD8+ T cells, or bulk PBMC T cells (not recorded which). The origin of this receptor is a man between 18 and 69 years old in good health. The chain carries TRBV6-6 and TRBJ1-2. CDR3: CASSLESLYGYTF.